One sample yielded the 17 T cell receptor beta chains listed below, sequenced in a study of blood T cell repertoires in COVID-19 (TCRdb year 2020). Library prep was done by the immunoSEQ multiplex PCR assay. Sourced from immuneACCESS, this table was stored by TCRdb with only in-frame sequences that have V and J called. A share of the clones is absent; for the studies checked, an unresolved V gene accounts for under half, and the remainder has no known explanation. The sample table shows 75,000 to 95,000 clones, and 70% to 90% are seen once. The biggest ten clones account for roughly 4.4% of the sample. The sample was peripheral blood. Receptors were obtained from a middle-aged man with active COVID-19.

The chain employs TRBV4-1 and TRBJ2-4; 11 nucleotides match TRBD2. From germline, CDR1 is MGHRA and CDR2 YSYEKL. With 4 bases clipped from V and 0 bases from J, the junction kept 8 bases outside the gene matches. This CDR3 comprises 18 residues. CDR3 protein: CASSRLGLADIAKNIQYF. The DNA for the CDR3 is TGCGCCAGCAGCCGCCTGGGACTAGCGGATATAGCCAAAAACATTCAGTACTTC.

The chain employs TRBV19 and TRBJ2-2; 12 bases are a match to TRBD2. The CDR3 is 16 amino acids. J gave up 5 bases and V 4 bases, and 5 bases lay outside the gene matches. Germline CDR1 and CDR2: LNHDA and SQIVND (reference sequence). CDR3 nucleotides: TGTGCCAGTAGTACACTAGCGGGGGGCCGAACCGGGGAGCTGTTTTTT. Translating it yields CASSTLAGGRTGELFF.

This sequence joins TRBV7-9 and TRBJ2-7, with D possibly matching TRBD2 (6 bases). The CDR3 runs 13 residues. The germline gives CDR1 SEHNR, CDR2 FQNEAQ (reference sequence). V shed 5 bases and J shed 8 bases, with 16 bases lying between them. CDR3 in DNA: TGTGCCAGCAGCCCTAGTGGAGGGGATCAGCAGTACTTC. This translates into CASSPSGGDQQYF.

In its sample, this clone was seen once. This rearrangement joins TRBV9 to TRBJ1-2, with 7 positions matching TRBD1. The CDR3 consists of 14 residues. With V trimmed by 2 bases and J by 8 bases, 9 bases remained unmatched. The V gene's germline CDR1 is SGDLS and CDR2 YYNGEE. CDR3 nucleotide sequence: TGTGCCAGCAGCGTCACCGGGACAGAGGGCGGCTACACCTTC. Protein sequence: CASSVTGTEGGYTF.

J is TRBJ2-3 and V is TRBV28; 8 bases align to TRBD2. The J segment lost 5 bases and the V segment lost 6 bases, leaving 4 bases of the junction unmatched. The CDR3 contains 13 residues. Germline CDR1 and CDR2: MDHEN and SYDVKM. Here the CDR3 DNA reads TGTGCCAGCAGCCCCGGGGGGGGAGATACGCAGTATTTT. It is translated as CASSPGGGDTQYF.

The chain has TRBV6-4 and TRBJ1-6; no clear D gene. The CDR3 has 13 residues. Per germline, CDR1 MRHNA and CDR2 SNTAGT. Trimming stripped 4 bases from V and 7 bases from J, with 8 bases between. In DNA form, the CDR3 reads TGTGCCAGCAGTGGCGGGTGGAATTCACCCCTCCACTTT. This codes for CASSGGWNSPLHF.

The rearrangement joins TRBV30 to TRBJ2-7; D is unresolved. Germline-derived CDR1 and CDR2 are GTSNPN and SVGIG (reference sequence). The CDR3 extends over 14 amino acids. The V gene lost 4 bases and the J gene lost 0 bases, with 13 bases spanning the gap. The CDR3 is CAWNRPESSYEQYF. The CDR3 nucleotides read TGTGCCTGGAACCGCCCGGAGAGCTCCTACGAGCAGTACTTC.

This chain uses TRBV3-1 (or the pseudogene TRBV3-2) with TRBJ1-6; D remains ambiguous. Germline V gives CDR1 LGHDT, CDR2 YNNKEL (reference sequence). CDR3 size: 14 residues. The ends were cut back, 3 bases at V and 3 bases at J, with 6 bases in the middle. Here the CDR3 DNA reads TGTGCCAGCAGCCACAGCGACTATAATTCACCCCTCCACTTT. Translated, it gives CASSHSDYNSPLHF.

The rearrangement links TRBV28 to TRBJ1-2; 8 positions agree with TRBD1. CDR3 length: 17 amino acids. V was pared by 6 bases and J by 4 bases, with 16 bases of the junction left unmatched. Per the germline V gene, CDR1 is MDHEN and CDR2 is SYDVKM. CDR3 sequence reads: CASRLHTGTGKSYGYTF. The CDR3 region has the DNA TGTGCCAGCAGGCTTCACACCGGGACAGGCAAGAGCTATGGCTACACCTTC.

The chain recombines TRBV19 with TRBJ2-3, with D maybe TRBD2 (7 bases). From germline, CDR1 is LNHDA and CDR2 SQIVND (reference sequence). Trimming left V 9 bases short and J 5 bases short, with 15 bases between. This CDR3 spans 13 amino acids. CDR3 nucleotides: TGTGCCAGAGGGGGGGGGTACGGAGATACGCAGTATTTT. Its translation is CARGGGYGDTQYF.

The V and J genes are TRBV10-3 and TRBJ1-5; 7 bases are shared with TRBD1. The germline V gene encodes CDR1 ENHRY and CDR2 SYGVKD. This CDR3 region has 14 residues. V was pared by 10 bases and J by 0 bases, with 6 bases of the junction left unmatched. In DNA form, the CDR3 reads TGTGCCAGCGGGACAGAATATAGCAATCAGCCCCAGCATTTT. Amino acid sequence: CASGTEYSNQPQHF.

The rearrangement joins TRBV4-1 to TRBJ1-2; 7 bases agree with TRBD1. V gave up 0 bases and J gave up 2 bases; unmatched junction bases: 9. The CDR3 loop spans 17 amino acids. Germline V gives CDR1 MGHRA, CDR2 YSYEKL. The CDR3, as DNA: TGCGCCAGCAGCCAAGAGCCAGGGACAGCTAGAAACTATGGCTACACCTTC. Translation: CASSQEPGTARNYGYTF.

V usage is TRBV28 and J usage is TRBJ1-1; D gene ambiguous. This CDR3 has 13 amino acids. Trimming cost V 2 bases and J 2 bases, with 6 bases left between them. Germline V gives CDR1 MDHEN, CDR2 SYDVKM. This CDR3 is CASSLPSNTEAFF. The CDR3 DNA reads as TGTGCCAGCAGTTTACCGTCCAACACTGAAGCTTTCTTT.

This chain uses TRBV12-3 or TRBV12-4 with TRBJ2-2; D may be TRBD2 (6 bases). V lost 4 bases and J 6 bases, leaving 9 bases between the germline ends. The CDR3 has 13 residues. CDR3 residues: CASSSTSSGELFF. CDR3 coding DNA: TGTGCCAGCAGTTCGACTAGTTCCGGGGAGCTGTTTTTT.

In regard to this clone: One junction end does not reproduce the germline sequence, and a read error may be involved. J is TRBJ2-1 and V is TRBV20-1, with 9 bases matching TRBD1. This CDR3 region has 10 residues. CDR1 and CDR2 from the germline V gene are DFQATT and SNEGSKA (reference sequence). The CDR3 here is CSAVGQGRLF. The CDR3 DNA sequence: TGCAGTGCGGTGGGACAGGGACGGCTCTTC.

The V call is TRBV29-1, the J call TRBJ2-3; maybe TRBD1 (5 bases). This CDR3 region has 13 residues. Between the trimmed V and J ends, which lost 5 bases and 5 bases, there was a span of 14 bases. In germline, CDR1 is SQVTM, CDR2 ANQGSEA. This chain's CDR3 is CSVSEGVGDTQYF. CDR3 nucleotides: TGCAGCGTTTCCGAAGGGGTTGGAGATACGCAGTATTTT.

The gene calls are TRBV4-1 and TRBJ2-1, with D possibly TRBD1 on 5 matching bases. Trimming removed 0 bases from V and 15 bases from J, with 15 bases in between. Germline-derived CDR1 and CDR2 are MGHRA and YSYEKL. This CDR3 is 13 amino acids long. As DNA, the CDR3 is TGCGCCAGCAGCCAAGATGGTGTAGGGGCTCGGTTCTTC. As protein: CASSQDGVGARFF.